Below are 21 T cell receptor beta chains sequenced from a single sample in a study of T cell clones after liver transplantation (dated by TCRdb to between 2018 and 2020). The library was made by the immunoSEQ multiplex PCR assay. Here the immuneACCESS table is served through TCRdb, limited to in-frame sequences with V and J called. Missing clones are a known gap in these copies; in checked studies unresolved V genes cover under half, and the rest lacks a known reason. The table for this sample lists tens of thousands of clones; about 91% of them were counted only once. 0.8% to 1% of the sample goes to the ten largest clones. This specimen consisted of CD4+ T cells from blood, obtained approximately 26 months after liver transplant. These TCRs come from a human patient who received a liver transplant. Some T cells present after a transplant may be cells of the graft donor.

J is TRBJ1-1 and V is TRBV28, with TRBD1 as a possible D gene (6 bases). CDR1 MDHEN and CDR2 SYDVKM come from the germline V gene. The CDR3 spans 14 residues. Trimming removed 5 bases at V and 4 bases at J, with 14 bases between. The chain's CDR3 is CASSTRGGSTEAFF. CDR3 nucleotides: TGTGCCAGCAGTACACGAGGGGGGAGCACTGAAGCTTTCTTT.

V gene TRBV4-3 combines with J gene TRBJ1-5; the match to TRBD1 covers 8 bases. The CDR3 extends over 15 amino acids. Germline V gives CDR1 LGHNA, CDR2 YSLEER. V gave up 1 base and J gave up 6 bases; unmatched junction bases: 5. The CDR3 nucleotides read TGCGCCAGCAGCCAAGGGGCAGGGGGCGGTCAGCCCCAGCATTTT. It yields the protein CASSQGAGGGQPQHF.

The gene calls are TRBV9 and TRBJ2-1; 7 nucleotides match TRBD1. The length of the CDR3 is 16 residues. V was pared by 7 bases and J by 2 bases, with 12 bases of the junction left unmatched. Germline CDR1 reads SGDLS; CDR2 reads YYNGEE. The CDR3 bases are TGTGCCAGCCATAGGGGGCAAGTGAGTCCCTACAATGAGCAGTTCTTC. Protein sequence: CASHRGQVSPYNEQFF.

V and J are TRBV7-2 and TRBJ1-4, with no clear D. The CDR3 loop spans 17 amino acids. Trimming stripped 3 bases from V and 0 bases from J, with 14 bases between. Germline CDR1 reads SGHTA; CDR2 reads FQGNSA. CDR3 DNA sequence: TGTGCCAGCAGCTTCTTCCCGGACTTTACAACTAATGAAAAACTGTTTTTT. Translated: CASSFFPDFTTNEKLFF. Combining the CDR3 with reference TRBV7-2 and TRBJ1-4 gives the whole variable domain GAGVSQSPSNKVTEKGKDVELRCDPISGHTALYWYRQSLGQGLEFLIYFQGNSAPDKSGLPSDRFSAERTGGSVSTLTIQRTQQEDSAVYLCASSFFPDFTTNEKLFFGSGTQLSVL.

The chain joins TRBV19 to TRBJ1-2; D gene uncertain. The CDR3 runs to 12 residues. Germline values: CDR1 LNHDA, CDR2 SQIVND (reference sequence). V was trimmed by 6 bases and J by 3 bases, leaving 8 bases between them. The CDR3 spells CASSSGYYGYTF. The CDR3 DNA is TGTGCCAGTAGCAGTGGATACTATGGCTACACCTTC.

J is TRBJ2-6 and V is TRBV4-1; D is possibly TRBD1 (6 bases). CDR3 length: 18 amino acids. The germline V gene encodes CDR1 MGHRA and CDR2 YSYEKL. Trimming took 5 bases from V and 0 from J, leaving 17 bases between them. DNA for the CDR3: TGCGCCAGCAGCTCACCGGGACAAGATAGCTCTGGGGCCAACGTCCTGACTTTC. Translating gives CASSSPGQDSSGANVLTF.

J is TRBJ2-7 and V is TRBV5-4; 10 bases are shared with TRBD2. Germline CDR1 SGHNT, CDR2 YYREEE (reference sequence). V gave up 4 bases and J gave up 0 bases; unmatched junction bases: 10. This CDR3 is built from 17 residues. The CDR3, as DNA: TGTGCCAGCAGCCCGGAGTTAGCGGGAGGACGCTCCTACGAGCAGTACTTC. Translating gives CASSPELAGGRSYEQYF.

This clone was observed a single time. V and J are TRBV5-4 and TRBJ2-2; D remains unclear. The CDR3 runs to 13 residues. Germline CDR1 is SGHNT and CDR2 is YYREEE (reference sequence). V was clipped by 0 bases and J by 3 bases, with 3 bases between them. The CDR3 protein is CASSLADTGELFF. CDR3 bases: TGTGCCAGCAGCTTGGCGGACACCGGGGAGCTGTTTTTT.

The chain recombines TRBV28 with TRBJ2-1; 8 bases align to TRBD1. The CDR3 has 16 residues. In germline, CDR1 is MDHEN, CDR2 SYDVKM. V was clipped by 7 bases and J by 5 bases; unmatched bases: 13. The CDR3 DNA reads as TGTGCCAGCACCACATCAGGGGGCGGGTTCAACAATGAGCAGTTCTTC. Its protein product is CASTTSGGGFNNEQFF.

In DNA form, the CDR3 reads TGTGCCAGCAGCCGGACTAGCGGTACAGATACGCAGTATTTT. It specifies CASSRTSGTDTQYF. The chain uses TRBV11-3 and TRBJ2-3, with 10 bases lining up with TRBD2. Trimming removed 5 bases from V and 3 bases from J; junction bases left unmatched: 2. CDR3 length: 14 amino acids. CDR1 and CDR2 (germline): SGHNT, YENEEA.

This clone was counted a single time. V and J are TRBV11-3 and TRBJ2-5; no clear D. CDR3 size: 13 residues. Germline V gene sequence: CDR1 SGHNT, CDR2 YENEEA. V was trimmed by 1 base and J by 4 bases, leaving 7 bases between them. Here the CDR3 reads CASSLGSGETQYF. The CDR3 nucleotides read TGTGCCAGCAGCTTAGGCTCAGGAGAGACCCAGTACTTC. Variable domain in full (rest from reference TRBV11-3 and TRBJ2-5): EAGVVQSPRYKIIEKKQPVAFWCNPISGHNTLYWYLQNLGQGPELLIRYENEEAVDDSQLPKDRFSAERLKGVDSTLKIQPAELGDSAVYLCASSLGSGETQYFGPGTRLLVL.

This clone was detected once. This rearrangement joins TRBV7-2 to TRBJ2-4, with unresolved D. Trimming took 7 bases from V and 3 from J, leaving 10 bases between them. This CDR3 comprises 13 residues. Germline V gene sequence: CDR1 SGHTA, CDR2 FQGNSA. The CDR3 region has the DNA TGTGCCAGCACCCATTCAGACAAAAACATTCAGTACTTC. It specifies CASTHSDKNIQYF. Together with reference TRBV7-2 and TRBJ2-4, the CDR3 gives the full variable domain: GAGVSQSPSNKVTEKGKDVELRCDPISGHTALYWYRQSLGQGLEFLIYFQGNSAPDKSGLPSDRFSAERTGGSVSTLTIQRTQQEDSAVYLCASTHSDKNIQYFGAGTRLSVL.

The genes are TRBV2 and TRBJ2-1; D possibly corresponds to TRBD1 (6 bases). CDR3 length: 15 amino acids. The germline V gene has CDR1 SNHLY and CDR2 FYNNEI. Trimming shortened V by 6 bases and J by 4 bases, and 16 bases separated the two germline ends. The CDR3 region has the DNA TGTGCCAGCAGGAAAGACAGGTTAGAATACAATGAGCAGTTCTTC. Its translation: CASRKDRLEYNEQFF.

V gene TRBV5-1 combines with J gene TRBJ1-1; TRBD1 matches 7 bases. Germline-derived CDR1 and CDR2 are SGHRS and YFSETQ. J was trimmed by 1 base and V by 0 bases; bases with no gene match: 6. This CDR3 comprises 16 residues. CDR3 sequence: CASSLEPHRGNTEAFF. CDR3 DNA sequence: TGCGCCAGCAGCTTGGAGCCCCACAGGGGGAACACTGAAGCTTTCTTT.

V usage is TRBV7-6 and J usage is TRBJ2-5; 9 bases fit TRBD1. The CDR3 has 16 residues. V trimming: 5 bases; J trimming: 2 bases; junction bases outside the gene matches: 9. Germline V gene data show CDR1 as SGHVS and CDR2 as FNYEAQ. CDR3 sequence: CASSPNRGRRQETQYF. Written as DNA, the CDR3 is TGTGCCAGCAGCCCCAACAGGGGGCGTAGGCAAGAGACCCAGTACTTC.

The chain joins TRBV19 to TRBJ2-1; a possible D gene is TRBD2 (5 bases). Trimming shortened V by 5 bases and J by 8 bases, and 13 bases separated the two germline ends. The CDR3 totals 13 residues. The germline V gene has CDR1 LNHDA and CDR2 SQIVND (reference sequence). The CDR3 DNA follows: TGTGCCAGTAGTTGGAGGACGGCCGATGAGCAGTTCTTC. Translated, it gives CASSWRTADEQFF.

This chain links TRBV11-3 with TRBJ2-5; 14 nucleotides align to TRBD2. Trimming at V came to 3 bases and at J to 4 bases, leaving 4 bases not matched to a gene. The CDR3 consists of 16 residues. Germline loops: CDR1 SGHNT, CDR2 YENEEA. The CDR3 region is CASSLGGLAGVETQYF. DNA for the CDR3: TGTGCCAGCAGCTTGGGGGGACTAGCGGGAGTAGAGACCCAGTACTTC.

The chain's CDR3 is CASSSGNTGELFF. CDR3 nucleotides: TGTGCCAGCAGCTCGGGGAACACCGGGGAGCTGTTTTTT. The rearrangement uses TRBV5-4 and TRBJ2-2, with unresolved D. The CDR3 length is 13 residues. Trimming took off 3 bases at V and 1 base at J, with 4 bases between the two ends. Germline CDR1 SGHNT, CDR2 YYREEE (reference sequence).

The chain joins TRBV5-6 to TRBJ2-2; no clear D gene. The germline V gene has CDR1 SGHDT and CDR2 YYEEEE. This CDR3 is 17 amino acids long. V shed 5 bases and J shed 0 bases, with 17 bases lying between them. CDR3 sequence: CASSLNVDPTNTGELFF. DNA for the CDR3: TGTGCCAGCAGTCTTAACGTCGACCCAACGAACACCGGGGAGCTGTTTTTT.

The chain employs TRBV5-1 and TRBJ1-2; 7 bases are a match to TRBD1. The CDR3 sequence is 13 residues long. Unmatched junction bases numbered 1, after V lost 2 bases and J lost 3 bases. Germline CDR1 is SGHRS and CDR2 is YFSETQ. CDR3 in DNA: TGCGCCAGCAGCTTCCAGGGGGACTATGGCTACACCTTC. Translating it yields CASSFQGDYGYTF.

CDR3 protein: CASSPILQKDRDNQPQHF. The CDR3 coding sequence is TGTGCCAGCAGTCCTATATTACAGAAGGACAGGGACAATCAGCCCCAGCATTTT. The J gene is TRBJ1-5, the V gene TRBV4-2, with 8 bases matching TRBD1. The CDR3 has 18 amino acids. Per the germline V gene, CDR1 is LGHNA and CDR2 is YNFKEQ. V lost 6 bases and J lost 3; bases outside the gene matches: 16.